Presented here are 28 T cell receptor beta chains from one specimen sequenced in a study of blood T cell repertoires in COVID-19. Here immunoSEQ multiplex PCR was the method, and the copy in TCRdb shows in-frame clones only, minus some. The sample holds 9,500 to 11,000 clones, around nine tenths seen once. The sequenced sample consisted of peripheral blood. The receptors were sampled from a man aged 30 to 39 with active or convalescent COVID-19.

The CDR3 loop reads CASSRRRQGISTDTQYF. CDR3 DNA sequence: TGCGCCAGCAGCCGAAGAAGACAGGGAATAAGCACAGATACGCAGTATTTT. The chain recombines TRBV5-1 with TRBJ2-3; 7 bases are shared with TRBD1. The CDR3 covers 17 residues. V lost 4 bases and J lost 0; bases outside the gene matches: 11. Germline loops: CDR1 SGHRS, CDR2 YFSETQ.

V usage is TRBV19 and J usage is TRBJ2-7, with a possible D match to TRBD2 (6 bases). Germline V lookup: CDR1 LNHDA, CDR2 SQIVND (reference sequence). The CDR3 is 14 residues long. The V end lost 5 bases, the J end lost 1 base, and 12 bases lay between the germline ends. CDR3 sequence reads: CASSDGGESYEQYF. The CDR3 region has the DNA TGTGCCAGTAGTGACGGCGGGGAATCCTACGAGCAGTACTTC.

This clone was seen only once. V gene TRBV30 combines with J gene TRBJ2-1; maybe TRBD2 (7 bases). Trimming took off 1 base at V and 1 base at J, with 11 bases between the two ends. Germline-derived CDR1 and CDR2 are GTSNPN and SVGIG (reference sequence). CDR3 length: 15 residues. The CDR3 spells CAWSEGGGSYNEQFF. CDR3 DNA sequence: TGTGCCTGGAGTGAGGGAGGGGGTTCCTACAATGAGCAGTTCTTC.

This clone has just one count. The chain links TRBV5-5 to TRBJ1-2; maybe TRBD1 (5 bases). The CDR3 sequence is 14 residues long. The germline V and J ends were trimmed by 2 bases and 4 bases, with 12 bases remaining between them. Germline CDR1 SGHKS, CDR2 YYEKEE (reference sequence). CDR3 sequence: CASSLQDFSYGYTF. The CDR3 DNA reads TGTGCCAGCAGCTTACAGGATTTTAGCTATGGCTACACCTTC.

The count of this clone is one. The CDR3 DNA follows: TGTGCCAGCAGCTTAGATTTTGTCAGCGGGGGGGCGGCTGAAAACATTCAGTACTTC. This translates into CASSLDFVSGGAAENIQYF. The chain employs TRBV11-2 and TRBJ2-4; 10 nucleotides agree with TRBD2. J was trimmed by 5 bases and V by 0 bases; bases with no gene match: 13. From germline, CDR1 is SGHAT and CDR2 FQNNGV. This CDR3 contains 19 residues. Filled out from reference TRBV11-2 and TRBJ2-4, the complete variable domain reads EAGVAQSPRYKIIEKRQSVAFWCNPISGHATLYWYQQILGQGPKLLIQFQNNGVVDDSQLPKDRFSAERLKGVDSTLKIQPAKLEDSAVYLCASSLDFVSGGAAENIQYFGAGTRLSVL.

CDR3 amino acids: CASSIIAGNNEQFF. CDR3 DNA sequence: TGTGCCAGTAGTATAATAGCAGGGAACAATGAGCAGTTCTTC. This sequence joins TRBV19 and TRBJ2-1; possibly TRBD1 for D (5 bases). Germline V lookup: CDR1 LNHDA, CDR2 SQIVND (reference sequence). The CDR3 has 14 residues. Deletions cut 2 bases from V and 5 bases from J, with 10 bases between.

The chain links TRBV19 to TRBJ2-3, with TRBD1 identical over 8 bases. V trimming: 5 bases; J trimming: 4 bases; junction bases outside the gene matches: 2. CDR3 length: 13 amino acids. Germline V lookup: CDR1 LNHDA, CDR2 SQIVND (reference sequence). CDR3 sequence (DNA): TGTGCCAGTAGTCCGACAGGGGCAGATACGCAGTATTTT. Amino acid sequence: CASSPTGADTQYF. Using reference TRBV19 and TRBJ2-3 for the parts outside the CDR3, the full variable domain is DGGITQSPKYLFRKEGQNVTLSCEQNLNHDAMYWYRQDPGQGLRLIYYSQIVNDFQKGDIAEGYSVSREKKESFPLTVTSAQKNPTAFYLCASSPTGADTQYFGPGTRLTVL.

The chain employs TRBV9 and TRBJ2-1; no clear D. Germline lookup yields CDR1 SGDLS and CDR2 YYNGEE. The CDR3 has 14 amino acids. The V and J ends lost 0 bases and 8 bases respectively, with 12 bases between them. CDR3 in DNA: TGTGCCAGCAGCGTAGGCGTGTCGGTGGATGAGCAGTTCTTC. It translates to CASSVGVSVDEQFF.

This clone qualifies as large. This chain joins TRBV19 and TRBJ2-7; the D gene is possibly TRBD2 (5 bases). V was trimmed by 1 base and J by 5 bases, leaving 12 bases between them. The CDR3 has 14 residues. Germline assignment: CDR1 LNHDA and CDR2 SQIVND (reference sequence). The CDR3: CASSIGPGEHEQYF. The CDR3, as DNA: TGTGCCAGTAGTATAGGGCCCGGGGAACACGAGCAGTACTTC.

The chain couples TRBV4-1 to TRBJ2-1; 15 bases fit TRBD2. The germline V gene encodes CDR1 MGHRA and CDR2 YSYEKL. Trimming cost V 1 base and J 5 bases; bases outside gene matches: 9. CDR3 size: 19 residues. CDR3 in amino acids: CASSQAGLAGGPVNNEQFF. The CDR3 DNA reads TGCGCCAGCAGCCAAGCCGGACTAGCGGGGGGGCCAGTAAACAATGAGCAGTTCTTC.

This clone was counted a single time. The chain has TRBV29-1 and TRBJ1-1; no clear D gene. Trimming pared 8 bases from V and 1 base from J, leaving 14 bases between. CDR1 SQVTM and CDR2 ANQGSEA come from the germline V gene. CDR3 length equals 13 residues. CDR3 amino acids: CSSPRSSNTEAFF. DNA of the CDR3: TGCAGCTCCCCTCGGAGTTCGAACACTGAAGCTTTCTTT.

This chain links TRBV5-1 with TRBJ2-7; unclear D gene. Looked up from germline, CDR1 is SGHRS and CDR2 is YFSETQ. The ends were cut back, 1 base at V and 5 bases at J, with 16 bases in the middle. The CDR3 sequence is 15 residues long. CDR3 sequence reads: CASSLSFRTFDEQYF. CDR3 bases: TGCGCCAGCAGCTTGAGTTTTCGAACTTTCGACGAGCAGTACTTC.

The chain is built from TRBV14 and TRBJ1-1; D is possibly TRBD1 (6 bases). The ends were cut back, 3 bases at V and 11 bases at J, with 22 bases in the middle. CDR3 length: 15 residues. Germline V lookup: CDR1 SGHDN, CDR2 FVKESK. The CDR3 here is CASSQGTAQGRKAFF. The CDR3 nucleotides read TGTGCCAGCAGCCAGGGAACGGCACAGGGCAGGAAGGCTTTCTTT. The complete variable domain, with remaining parts taken from reference TRBV14 and TRBJ1-1, reads EAGVTQFPSHSVIEKGQTVTLRCDPISGHDNLYWYRRVMGKEIKFLLHFVKESKQDESGMPNNRFLAERTGGTYSTLKVQPAELEDSGVYFCASSQGTAQGRKAFFGQGTRLTVV.

V usage is TRBV7-8 and J usage is TRBJ2-6, with D hard to call. V shed 4 bases and J shed 2 bases, with 9 bases lying between them. Per the germline V gene, CDR1 is SGHVS and CDR2 is FQNEAQ. The CDR3 has 15 residues. CDR3 DNA: TGTGCCAGCAGCTCCTTGGCCCCTGGGGCCAACGTCCTGACTTTC. Protein: CASSSLAPGANVLTF.

The rearrangement links TRBV29-1 to TRBJ2-1; 7 nucleotides line up with TRBD2. This CDR3 has 11 amino acids. Trimming at V came to 6 bases and at J to 10 bases, leaving 6 bases not matched to a gene. Germline lookup yields CDR1 SQVTM and CDR2 ANQGSEA. Here the CDR3 DNA reads TGCAGCGTGCTGCGGGGGACGGAGCAGTTCTTC. It encodes CSVLRGTEQFF.

J is TRBJ2-2 and V is TRBV6-4; TRBD2 might be the D (7 bases). Germline V gives CDR1 MRHNA, CDR2 SNTAGT. V was shortened by 4 bases and J by 2 bases, with 20 bases between the two germline ends. This CDR3 has 18 residues. CDR3 in amino acids: CASSASFEGGINTGELFF. The CDR3 DNA sequence: TGTGCCAGCAGTGCCTCCTTCGAGGGGGGGATCAACACCGGGGAGCTGTTTTTT.

As to this clone: One end of the junction does not line up with germline, which may come from a read error. The rearrangement uses TRBV19 and TRBJ2-2, with 8 bases aligning to TRBD1. The CDR3 runs to 16 residues. Germline-derived CDR1 and CDR2 are LNHDA and SQIVND (reference sequence). The CDR3 spells CASSFGTGRNAGELFF. The CDR3 DNA follows: TGTGCCAGTAGCTTTGGGACAGGTAGGAACGCCGGGGAGCTGTTTTTT. Complete variable domain (other parts from reference TRBV19 and TRBJ2-2): DGGITQSPKYLFRKEGQNVTLSCEQNLNHDAMYWYRQDPGQGLRLIYYSQIVNDFQKGDIAEGYSVSREKKESFPLTVTSAQKNPTAFYLCASSFGTGRNAGELFFGEGSRLTVL.

This clone was observed a single time. The chain uses TRBV11-3 and TRBJ2-1; 10 bases fit TRBD2. This CDR3 has 18 amino acids. Germline-derived CDR1 and CDR2 are SGHNT and YENEEA. Trimming cost V 1 base and J 3 bases; bases outside gene matches: 9. As DNA, the CDR3 is TGTGCCAGCAGCTTAGGTTGGGGGGGGACTAGCGACTACAATGAGCAGTTCTTC. Translation: CASSLGWGGTSDYNEQFF. Together with reference TRBV11-3 and TRBJ2-1, the CDR3 gives the full variable domain: EAGVVQSPRYKIIEKKQPVAFWCNPISGHNTLYWYLQNLGQGPELLIRYENEEAVDDSQLPKDRFSAERLKGVDSTLKIQPAELGDSAVYLCASSLGWGGTSDYNEQFFGPGTRLTVL.

The CDR3: CASSYGLYTGELFF. DNA of the CDR3: TGTGCCAGCAGTTACGGGCTATACACCGGGGAGCTGTTTTTT. The chain recombines TRBV6-5 with TRBJ2-2; D uncertain. V lost 2 bases to trimming and J lost 3 bases, with 7 bases between them. CDR3 size: 14 residues. Germline V lookup: CDR1 MNHEY, CDR2 SVGAGI.

A few counts support this clone. In DNA, the CDR3 is TGTGCCAGCAGCGTACTTGTCAGGGTGATTACCTACGAGCAGTACGTC. Translating it yields CASSVLVRVITYEQYV. This rearrangement joins TRBV9 to TRBJ2-7; TRBD1 is a possible D gene (5 bases). Between the trimmed V and J ends, which lost 1 base and 2 bases, there was a span of 16 bases. This CDR3 contains 16 residues. CDR1 and CDR2 from the germline V gene are SGDLS and YYNGEE.

V gene TRBV6-4 combines with J gene TRBJ2-3, with D maybe TRBD2 (7 bases). Between the trimmed V and J ends, which lost 3 bases and 4 bases, there was a span of 14 bases. CDR3 size: 15 residues. Germline-derived CDR1 and CDR2 are MRHNA and SNTAGT. CDR3 DNA: TGTGCCAGCAGTGATGGTGGGGGGGCCGCAGATACGCAGTATTTT. This encodes CASSDGGGAADTQYF.

The chain joins TRBV2 to TRBJ2-3; D is possibly TRBD2 (6 bases). The CDR3 contains 15 residues. V was clipped by 4 bases and J by 6 bases, with 17 bases between them. Germline V gene sequence: CDR1 SNHLY, CDR2 FYNNEI. The CDR3 is CASSGSGSGSDTQYF. CDR3 nucleotide sequence: TGTGCCAGCAGTGGGAGCGGGTCCGGTTCGGATACGCAGTATTTT.

The chain is built from TRBV3-1 (or the pseudogene TRBV3-2) and TRBJ2-5, with D maybe TRBD1 (5 bases). Trimming stripped 4 bases from V and 1 base from J, with 10 bases between. There are 14 residues in the CDR3. CDR1 and CDR2 (germline): LGHDT, YNNKEL (reference sequence). CDR3 in DNA: TGTGCCAGCAGCCGCACAGGTTTCCAAGAGACCCAGTACTTC. This encodes CASSRTGFQETQYF.

This chain joins TRBV6-4 and TRBJ2-2, with 7 bases aligning to TRBD1. Germline V gene data show CDR1 as MRHNA and CDR2 as SNTAGT. The J segment lost 3 bases and the V segment lost 2 bases, leaving 0 bases of the junction unmatched. The CDR3 extends over 14 amino acids. The CDR3 loop is CASSDDRDTGELFF. In DNA form, the CDR3 reads TGTGCCAGCAGTGACGACAGGGACACCGGGGAGCTGTTTTTT.

The V call is TRBV7-9, the J call TRBJ2-7, with D possibly matching TRBD2 (5 bases). The CDR3 extends over 14 amino acids. Germline CDR1 is SEHNR and CDR2 is FQNEAQ (reference sequence). The V end lost 3 bases, the J end lost 0 bases, and 9 bases lay between the germline ends. Here the CDR3 reads CASSFPGSSYEQYV. In nucleotides, the CDR3 is TGTGCCAGCAGCTTTCCGGGGAGCTCCTACGAGCAGTACGTC.

The genes are TRBV5-1 and TRBJ2-1, with D uncertain. This CDR3 comprises 15 residues. The germline V gene has CDR1 SGHRS and CDR2 YFSETQ. Trimming left V 0 bases short and J 0 bases short, with 7 bases between. The CDR3 nucleotides read TGCGCCAGCAGCTTGGGCGAGGCCTCCTACAATGAGCAGTTCTTC. This translates into CASSLGEASYNEQFF. The full variable domain, its missing parts supplied by reference TRBV5-1 and TRBJ2-1, is KAGVTQTPRYLIKTRGQQVTLSCSPISGHRSVSWYQQTPGQGLQFLFEYFSETQRNKGNFPGRFSGRQFSNSRSEMNVSTLELGDSALYLCASSLGEASYNEQFFGPGTRLTVL.

The chain uses TRBV24-1 and TRBJ1-4, with 7 bases identical to TRBD1. Germline V gene sequence: CDR1 KGHDR, CDR2 SFDVKD. CDR3 size: 15 residues. Trimming at V came to 10 bases and at J to 5 bases, leaving 12 bases not matched to a gene. CDR3 sequence reads: CATLSRGQENEKLFF. The CDR3 DNA reads TGTGCCACGTTATCTAGGGGGCAGGAGAATGAAAAACTGTTTTTT.

This CDR3 reads CSVETGASGANVLTF. CDR3 nucleotide sequence: TGCAGCGTTGAGACAGGGGCCTCTGGGGCCAACGTCCTGACTTTC. The genes are TRBV29-1 and TRBJ2-6; 8 nucleotides align to TRBD1. CDR1 and CDR2 from the germline V gene are SQVTM and ANQGSEA. The V gene end was trimmed by 3 bases and the J gene end by 0 bases; junction bases not matched to a gene: 1. The CDR3 has 15 amino acids. The entire variable domain, with the rest obtained from reference TRBV29-1 and TRBJ2-6, is as follows: SAVISQKPSRDICQRGTSLTIQCQVDSQVTMMFWYRQQPGQSLTLIATANQGSEATYESGFVIDKFPISRPNLTFSTLTVSNMSPEDSSIYLCSVETGASGANVLTFGAGSRLTVL.